This T cell receptor beta chain was sequenced during a study of T cells in Graves' hyperthyroidism and ophthalmopathy. Amplification yielded TCR beta CDR3 regions, with RNA transcripts as the source. The HTBI set primed first-round TCR CDR3 RT-PCR. TCRdb itself ran the multiplex PCR reads through MiXCR, one entry per CDR3 protein. This table has about 840,000 distinct CDR3 sequences, 35% to 40% appearing once. The study's findings and limits: It was a median about 6.5 months before onset that the model predicted ophthalmopathy.

This clonotype has just one count. Its target is not known. Trimming removed 5 bases from V and 5 bases from J; junction bases left unmatched: 3. Looked up from germline, CDR1 is SEHNR and CDR2 is FQNEAQ (reference sequence). The CDR3 has 16 residues. This TCR was recovered from a man aged 18 to 29 with Graves' hyperthyroidism. The sequenced material came from blood. The chain is built from TRBV7-9 and TRBJ2-2; 15 bases map to TRBD2. CDR3 loop: CASSKGTSGGTGELFF. CDR3 in DNA: TGTGCCAGCAGCAAGGGGACTAGCGGGGGGACCGGGGAGCTGTTTTTT.